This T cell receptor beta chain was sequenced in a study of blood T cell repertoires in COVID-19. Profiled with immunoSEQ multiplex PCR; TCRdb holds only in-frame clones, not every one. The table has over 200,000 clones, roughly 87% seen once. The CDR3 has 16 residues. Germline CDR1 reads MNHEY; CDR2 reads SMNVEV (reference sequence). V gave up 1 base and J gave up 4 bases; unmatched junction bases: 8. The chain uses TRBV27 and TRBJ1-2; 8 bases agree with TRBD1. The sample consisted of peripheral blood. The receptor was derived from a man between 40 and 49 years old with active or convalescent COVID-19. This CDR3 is CASSLYKIGQGYGYTF. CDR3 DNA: TGTGCCAGCAGTTTATATAAGATCGGACAGGGCTATGGCTACACCTTC.